This TCR beta chain was sequenced in a study of Graves' ophthalmopathy and Graves' hyperthyroidism. Diagnostic conclusions were grounded in clinical symptoms, serum thyroxine, TRAb, thyroid ultrasound and orbital computed tomography. This clonotype appeared many times. Amplification from RNA transcripts yielded the TCR beta CDR3 regions. First-round RT-PCR employed HTBI primers, with a second-round multiplex PCR after it. TCRdb independently ran MiXCR on the multiplex PCR reads; one entry per CDR3 protein. The top ten clones hold 4.5% to 6% of a sample with more than 150,000 distinct CDR3 sequences, less than 45% of them seen once. The receptor was isolated from a woman aged 40-49 years with Graves' ophthalmopathy. Sequenced: peripheral blood.

The chain's CDR3 is CASRENRGREQYF. DNA for the CDR3: TGTGCCAGCAGGGAAAACAGGGGGCGGGAGCAGTACTTC. The chain couples TRBV2 to TRBJ2-7; 9 nucleotides match TRBD1. This CDR3 has 13 residues. Germline-derived CDR1 and CDR2 are SNHLY and FYNNEI. Losses at the gene ends were 6 bases for V and 7 bases for J; bases not matched to a gene: 7.